The 2 T cell receptor beta chains listed next were all sequenced from one sample in a study of Graves' ophthalmopathy and Graves' hyperthyroidism. Amplification targeted the TCR beta CDR3 regions, with RNA transcripts as the source material. The first round was an RT-PCR with HTBI primers, and the second round was a multiplex PCR. TCRdb recomputed calls from the multiplex PCR reads with MiXCR, one row per CDR3 protein. The sample shows 400,000 or so distinct CDR3 sequences, about a sixth of them seen only once. The specimen was peripheral blood. These receptors were collected from an adult woman with stable Graves' hyperthyroidism.

This clonotype was counted at least ten times. This sequence joins TRBV28 and TRBJ2-4; the D is unclear. CDR1 and CDR2 from the germline V gene are MDHEN and SYDVKM. CDR3 size: 16 residues. The V end lost 5 bases, the J end lost 0 bases, and 14 bases lay between the germline ends. CDR3 loop: CASSPPLTLAKNIQYF. As DNA, the CDR3 is TGTGCCAGCAGTCCCCCATTAACACTAGCCAAAAACATTCAGTACTTC.

This clonotype was seen ten or more times. The chain employs TRBV20-1 and TRBJ2-5, with 7 bases lining up with TRBD2. This CDR3 comprises 15 residues. Trimming cost V 5 bases and J 5 bases; bases outside gene matches: 14. The germline CDR1 and CDR2 sequences are DFQATT and SNEGSKA (reference sequence). CDR3 nucleotide sequence: TGCAGTGCTCGGCTAAGAGCGGGAATCTCGGAGACCCAGTACTTC. It is translated as CSARLRAGISETQYF.